The 5 T cell receptor beta chains below all came from one sample that was sequenced in a study of OX40 agonist ivuxolimab in advanced cancers. The method was immunoSEQ multiplex PCR; TCRdb's version includes in-frame clones alone and lacks a portion of them. The sample has around 14,000 clones, approximately 80% seen once; the top ten hold roughly a fifth. Sequences were derived from CD4+ or CD8+ T cells sorted from blood, sampled in a trial of the OX40 agonist ivuxolimab. The receptors were sampled from an adult with an advanced solid tumor such as melanoma, head and neck, liver or kidney cancer.

The chain links TRBV10-2 to TRBJ2-1; 13 bases agree with TRBD2. V shed 8 bases and J 5 bases; nucleotides not matched to a gene: 3. This CDR3 region has 14 residues. CDR1 WSHSY and CDR2 SAAADI come from the germline V gene. CDR3 DNA: TGCGCCAGCTTAGGGACTAGCGGGGACAATGAGCAGTTCTTC. Translation gives CASLGTSGDNEQFF.

This clone appeared once. The gene calls are TRBV9 and TRBJ1-2, with D unclear. Per germline, CDR1 SGDLS and CDR2 YYNGEE. Trimming stripped 5 bases from V and 2 bases from J, with 7 bases between. The CDR3 sequence is 12 residues long. CDR3 residues: CASSRENYGYTF. CDR3 sequence (DNA): TGTGCCAGCAGTCGGGAGAACTATGGCTACACCTTC.

V and J are TRBV4-1 and TRBJ1-1, with D perhaps TRBD1 (6 bases). V was clipped by 4 bases and J by 5 bases, with 23 bases between them. This CDR3 spans 17 amino acids. Germline V lookup: CDR1 MGHRA, CDR2 YSYEKL. CDR3 in amino acids: CASSLKILTGPLTEAFF. The CDR3 nucleotides read TGCGCCAGCAGCCTCAAGATCTTGACAGGACCCCTAACTGAAGCTTTCTTT.

The J gene is TRBJ2-7, the V gene TRBV18; 10 positions agree with TRBD1. Losses at the gene ends were 3 bases for V and 1 base for J; bases not matched to a gene: 6. Germline V CDR1 and CDR2: KGHSH, LQKENI. This CDR3 is 16 amino acids long. The CDR3 region is CASSPSGTGESYEQYF. The CDR3 DNA reads as TGTGCCAGCTCACCTTCCGGGACAGGGGAATCCTACGAGCAGTACTTC.

The V call is TRBV18, the J call TRBJ1-1, with TRBD1 identical over 7 bases. The V and J ends lost 4 bases and 0 bases, in that order; junction bases with no gene match: 8. This CDR3 spans 16 amino acids. In germline, CDR1 is KGHSH, CDR2 LQKENI. CDR3 protein: CASSQTTGLLNTEAFF. The CDR3 nucleotides read TGTGCCAGCTCACAAACGACAGGGCTCTTGAACACTGAAGCTTTCTTT.